This paragraph reports one TCR beta chain. Its antigen is as yet unknown. RNA was extracted with the RNeasy kit, and a quantity of about 0.45 to 1 ug was reverse transcribed using random hexamers. TCRdb reanalysed the immunoSEQ multiplex PCR reads using MiXCR and keeps one entry per CDR3 protein. Here the sample spans under 95,000 distinct CDR3 sequences, around 94% being singletons. The sample comes from a study of CD8 T cells in Susac syndrome. Study-wide results and caveats: The CD4+ T cell repertoires that were profiled in Susac syndrome showed no clonal expansion.

The CDR3 extends over 14 amino acids. V was trimmed by 5 bases and J by 4 bases, leaving 14 bases between them. CDR1 and CDR2 from the germline V gene are SGHTA and FQGNSA. Sequencing input: CD4+ T cells from PBMCs. The source of this sequence is a human donor with Susac syndrome. The chain combines TRBV7-2 with TRBJ1-1, with D tentatively TRBD1 (5 bases). The DNA of the CDR3 is TGTGCCAGCAGCCGCATCCTGGGGCGCACTGAAGCTTTCTTT. Translating gives CASSRILGRTEAFF. Full variable domain (rest looked up from reference TRBV7-2 and TRBJ1-1): GAGVSQSPSNKVTEKGKDVELRCDPISGHTALYWYRQSLGQGLEFLIYFQGNSAPDKSGLPSDRFSAERTGGSVSTLTIQRTQQEDSAVYLCASSRILGRTEAFFGQGTRLTVV.